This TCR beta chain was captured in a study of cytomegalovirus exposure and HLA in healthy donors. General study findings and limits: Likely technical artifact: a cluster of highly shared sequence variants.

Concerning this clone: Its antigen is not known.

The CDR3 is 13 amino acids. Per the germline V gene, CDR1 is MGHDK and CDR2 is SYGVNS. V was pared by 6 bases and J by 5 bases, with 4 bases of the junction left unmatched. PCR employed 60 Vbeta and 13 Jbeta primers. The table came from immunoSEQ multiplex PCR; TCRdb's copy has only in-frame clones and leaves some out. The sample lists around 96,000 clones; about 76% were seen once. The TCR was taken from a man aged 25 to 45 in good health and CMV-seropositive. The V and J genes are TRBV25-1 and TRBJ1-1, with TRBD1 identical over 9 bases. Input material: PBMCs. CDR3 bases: TGTGCCAGCAGCGGACAGGGGCGAACTGAAGCTTTCTTT. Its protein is CASSGQGRTEAFF.